This is a list of T cell receptor beta chains from one sample in a study of identical twins. TCRdb independently ran MiXCR on the 5' RACE reads; one entry per CDR3 protein. This table holds roughly 700,000 distinct CDR3 sequences, 8% to 9% found once. In addition, the sample was reused for a study of yellow fever vaccine responses in identical twins.

The specimen sequenced was PBMCs. These TCRs come from a woman between 18 and 29 years old in good health. The CDR3 runs from the conserved cysteine through the conserved F or W. D genes are given only for firm matches. The size of a clone is reported for some rows only, either as once, few or many, or as a class for expanded clones.

v_call,j_call,clone_size,d_call,cdr3_aa,cdr3_nt
TRBV12-3/TRBV12-4,TRBJ2-1,many,.,CASRPAGGSGNEQFF,TGTGCCAGCAGGCCAGCGGGCGGTTCTGGAAATGAGCAGTTCTTC
TRBV29-1,TRBJ2-3,few,TRBD1,CSVGTGDDTQYF,TGCAGCGTCGGGACAGGGGATGATACGCAGTATTTT
TRBV20-1,TRBJ2-7,few,.,CSAPIGGGQYF,TGCAGTGCCCCGATTGGGGGCGGGCAGTACTTC
TRBV7-9,TRBJ2-2,few,.,CASTLPRDQSNTGELFF,TGTGCCAGCACCCTCCCCCGGGACCAATCAAACACCGGGGAGCTGTTTTTT
TRBV7-2,TRBJ1-3,few,TRBD1,CASSLAIGTEYNTIYF,TGTGCCAGCAGCTTAGCGATCGGGACAGAATACAACACCATCTATTTT
TRBV7-2,TRBJ2-7,.,TRBD1,CASSLDGTVTYEQYF,TGTGCCAGCAGCTTAGACGGGACAGTTACCTACGAGCAGTACTTC
TRBV3-1,TRBJ2-7,few,.,CASSQDSVDRSSYEQYF,TGTGCCAGCAGCCAAGATAGCGTTGACCGCAGCTCCTACGAGCAGTACTTC
TRBV2,TRBJ2-7,few,TRBD1,CASSDGRGRLEQYF,TGTGCCAGCAGTGACGGCAGGGGGCGCCTCGAGCAGTACTTC
TRBV20-1,TRBJ2-7,few,TRBD1,CSASTGPNEQYF,TGCAGTGCCTCGACAGGGCCCAACGAGCAGTACTTC
TRBV7-2,TRBJ2-1,.,.,CASSLGLIYNEQFF,TGTGCCAGCAGCTTAGGACTGATATACAATGAGCAGTTCTTC
TRBV10-3,TRBJ2-1,.,.,CAISGVGTLGNEQFF,TGTGCCATCAGTGGGGTCGGAACCCTGGGGAATGAGCAGTTCTTC
TRBV9,TRBJ2-7,.,.,CASSPMSGRSYEQYF,TGTGCCAGCAGTCCCATGTCGGGGAGGTCCTACGAGCAGTACTTC
TRBV20-1,TRBJ2-5,few,.,CSAPGQRTETQYF,TGCAGTGCTCCCGGTCAGCGTACAGAGACCCAGTACTTC
TRBV4-3,TRBJ2-7,.,TRBD2,CASSQDVPGGSGTEQYF,TGCGCCAGCAGCCAAGATGTTCCGGGCGGGAGTGGTACCGAGCAGTACTTC
TRBV7-9,TRBJ2-3,.,.,CASSSPTASTDTQYF,TGTGCCAGCAGCTCTCCGACAGCTAGCACAGATACGCAGTATTTT
TRBV15,TRBJ1-2,few,.,CATSLPGGYGYTF,TGTGCCACCAGCCTACCGGGGGGCTATGGCTACACCTTC
TRBV3-1,TRBJ2-3,many,TRBD2,CASSLTSGVSTDTQYF,TGTGCCAGCAGCCTTACTAGCGGGGTTAGCACAGATACGCAGTATTTT
TRBV7-9,TRBJ1-2,.,.,CASSSPGAGYGYTF,TGTGCCAGCAGTTCACCCGGGGCCGGTTATGGCTACACCTTC
TRBV15,TRBJ2-2,many,.,CATSRDPGELFF,TGTGCCACCAGCAGAGATCCCGGGGAGCTGTTTTTT
TRBV15,TRBJ2-5,.,.,CATSRDHSRGQETQYF,TGTGCCACCAGCAGAGATCACTCGCGGGGGCAGGAGACCCAGTACTTC
TRBV20-1,TRBJ2-7,.,.,CSEVSAGEQYF,TGCAGTGAAGTATCAGCGGGCGAGCAGTACTTC
TRBV2,TRBJ2-1,.,TRBD2,CASRERLAGGYNEQFF,TGTGCCAGCAGGGAACGACTAGCGGGAGGGTACAATGAGCAGTTCTTC
TRBV7-3,TRBJ2-3,many,.,CASSTDATDTQYF,TGTGCCAGCAGCACGGACGCCACAGATACGCAGTATTTT
TRBV5-6,TRBJ2-5,few,TRBD1,CASYRDRGETQYF,TGTGCCAGCTACCGGGACAGGGGGGAGACCCAGTACTTC